These 11 T cell receptor beta chains were sequenced from one sample in a study of shared clonotypes between healthy human individuals. This table comes from immunoSEQ multiplex PCR, and its TCRdb copy is limited to in-frame clones, with some not included. The table records approximately 2,300,000 clones, 85% to 95% of them present only once. Sequencing was done on a sample of naive CD4+ T cells from PBMCs. The subset was: CD45RA+ positively selected. The receptors stem from a man aged 18 to 30 in good health. Some clones in this sample may be carry-over from other donors' samples.

The rearrangement joins TRBV5-5 to TRBJ2-7, with 10 positions matching TRBD1. Germline CDR1 reads SGHKS; CDR2 reads YYEKEE (reference sequence). The CDR3 has 15 amino acids. V lost 2 bases to trimming and J lost 3 bases; unmatched junction nucleotides: 5. The CDR3 loop reads CASSFLTGGVYEQYF. Written as DNA, the CDR3 is TGTGCCAGCAGCTTCTTGACAGGGGGCGTCTACGAGCAGTACTTC.

This clone has a handful of counts. The J gene is TRBJ2-1, the V gene TRBV4-3; D is unclear. V lost 2 bases, J lost 1 base, and 12 bases lay in between. The CDR3 sequence is 16 residues long. Germline CDR1 reads LGHNA; CDR2 reads YSLEER. CDR3 in DNA: TGCGCCAGCAGCCAATACCTCAAGGCATCCTACAATGAGCAGTTCTTC. Amino acid sequence: CASSQYLKASYNEQFF.

V usage is TRBV4-2 and J usage is TRBJ2-1; 7 bases align to TRBD2. Germline CDR1 is LGHNA and CDR2 is YNFKEQ. The CDR3 runs to 16 residues. Unmatched junction bases numbered 4, after V lost 0 bases and J lost 2 bases. The CDR3 protein is CASSQEAGLTYNEQFF. In DNA form, the CDR3 reads TGTGCCAGCAGCCAAGAAGCGGGATTAACCTACAATGAGCAGTTCTTC.

The rearrangement joins TRBV5-1 to TRBJ2-2, with unresolved D. This CDR3 spans 12 amino acids. Germline V gene data show CDR1 as SGHRS and CDR2 as YFSETQ. V lost 4 bases to trimming and J lost 4 bases, with 5 bases between them. DNA for the CDR3: TGCGCCAGCAGCCGGGCCACCGGGGAGCTGTTTTTT. This sequence encodes CASSRATGELFF.

This clone occurred a few times. This sample includes further DNA sequences coding for the same CDR3. The chain links TRBV6-5 to TRBJ1-2; D not certain. The CDR3 contains 13 residues. The ends were cut back, 0 bases at V and 2 bases at J, with 4 bases in the middle. Per the germline V gene, CDR1 is MNHEY and CDR2 is SVGAGI. The DNA of the CDR3 is TGTGCCAGCAGTTACTCAGGGAACTATGGCTACACCTTC. This codes for CASSYSGNYGYTF.

V is TRBV7-9 and J is TRBJ1-2; TRBD1 matches at 8 bases. Trimming at V came to 4 bases and at J to 4 bases, leaving 8 bases not matched to a gene. The CDR3 is 15 residues long. Looked up from germline, CDR1 is SEHNR and CDR2 is FQNEAQ (reference sequence). The CDR3 DNA sequence: TGTGCCAGCAGCTCACCAGACAGGGGTGGCTATGGCTACACCTTC. It codes for CASSSPDRGGYGYTF.

This chain joins TRBV5-6 and TRBJ1-1; D is undetermined. This CDR3 has 15 residues. Germline loops: CDR1 SGHDT, CDR2 YYEEEE. V was trimmed by 0 bases and J by 5 bases, leaving 14 bases between them. CDR3 protein: CASSLGEASRTEAFF. The DNA for the CDR3 is TGTGCCAGCAGCTTGGGGGAGGCTTCGAGGACTGAAGCTTTCTTT.

The chain links TRBV29-1 to TRBJ1-3, with 7 bases identical to TRBD1. The germline gives CDR1 SQVTM, CDR2 ANQGSEA. V shed 6 bases and J 0 bases; nucleotides not matched to a gene: 5. This CDR3 has 14 amino acids. This CDR3 is CSVRGGYSGNTIYF. CDR3 in DNA: TGCAGCGTCCGAGGGGGCTACTCTGGAAACACCATATATTTT.

The CDR3 loop reads CASSLAPLGQNIYNEQFF. CDR3 nucleotides: TGCGCCAGCAGCTTGGCCCCCCTTGGGCAGAACATTTACAATGAGCAGTTCTTC. The gene calls are TRBV5-1 and TRBJ2-1; D uncertain. CDR3 length: 18 residues. Trimming left V 0 bases short and J 4 bases short, with 20 bases between. From germline, CDR1 is SGHRS and CDR2 YFSETQ.

The chain employs TRBV7-3 and TRBJ2-1; 13 nucleotides align to TRBD2. The CDR3 covers 19 residues. Trimming removed 1 base from V and 7 bases from J; junction bases left unmatched: 13. Germline values: CDR1 SGHTA, CDR2 FQGTGA. CDR3 protein: CASSLRGTSLAGGPNEQFF. CDR3 coding DNA: TGTGCCAGCAGCTTAAGGGGGACCTCACTAGCGGGAGGGCCAAATGAGCAGTTCTTC.

V gene TRBV4-2 combines with J gene TRBJ1-2, with D possibly TRBD1 on 6 matching bases. CDR1 and CDR2 from the germline V gene are LGHNA and YNFKEQ. Deletions cut 4 bases from V and 3 bases from J, with 12 bases between. The CDR3 has 14 amino acids. CDR3 sequence reads: CASSPLEGDYGYTF. The DNA of the CDR3 is TGTGCCAGCAGCCCACTGGAGGGGGACTATGGCTACACCTTC.